The 8 T cell receptor beta chains in this list originate from one sample, sequenced in a study of cytotoxic CD8 clonotypes in ibrutinib-treated CLL. TCRdb's copy holds only in-frame clones and misses some; the assay was immunoSEQ multiplex PCR. The data contain around 310,000 clones, almost 80% of them singletons. Sequenced here: PBMCs, sampled before ibrutinib treatment. These receptors were taken from a human donor with chronic lymphocytic leukemia.

This clone was seen ten or more times. V gene TRBV30 combines with J gene TRBJ2-2; D uncertain. The germline CDR1 and CDR2 sequences are GTSNPN and SVGIG (reference sequence). This CDR3 contains 12 residues. V was shortened by 2 bases and J by 1 base, with 2 bases between the two germline ends. This CDR3 is CAWSRNTGELFF. The CDR3 DNA sequence: TGTGCCTGGAGTAGGAACACCGGGGAGCTGTTTTTT.

This chain joins TRBV4-3 and TRBJ2-3; D might be TRBD2 (6 bases). The CDR3 spans 15 residues. In germline, CDR1 is LGHNA, CDR2 YSLEER. The V gene lost 0 bases and the J gene lost 6 bases, with 13 bases spanning the gap. The CDR3 protein is CASSQDISGADTQYF. Here the CDR3 DNA reads TGCGCCAGCAGCCAAGATATCTCGGGAGCGGATACGCAGTATTTT.

The chain recombines TRBV6-5 with TRBJ1-2; D gene ambiguous. Trimming removed 2 bases from V and 5 bases from J, with 6 bases in between. CDR3 length: 12 amino acids. CDR1 and CDR2 (germline): MNHEY, SVGAGI. In nucleotides, the CDR3 is TGTGCCAGCAGTTACGGGCCGTATGGCTACACCTTC. It yields the protein CASSYGPYGYTF.

This chain uses TRBV29-1 with TRBJ2-3; D gene uncertain. Germline loops: CDR1 SQVTM, CDR2 ANQGSEA. The CDR3 length is 14 residues. V lost 4 bases and J 3 bases, leaving 14 bases between the germline ends. This CDR3 is CSVAASSMTDTQYF. The DNA of the CDR3 is TGCAGCGTTGCGGCTAGTTCAATGACAGATACGCAGTATTTT.

This clone was detected only a few times. The chain has TRBV5-1 and TRBJ2-2; D not resolved. V lost 7 bases and J lost 0, with 7 bases in between. The germline V gene has CDR1 SGHRS and CDR2 YFSETQ. The CDR3 is made up of 13 amino acids. The CDR3 protein is CASRDPNTGELFF. In DNA form, the CDR3 reads TGCGCCAGCCGTGATCCGAACACCGGGGAGCTGTTTTTT.

The chain couples TRBV28 to TRBJ1-4, with D uncertain. CDR1 is MDHEN and CDR2 is SYDVKM in the germline V gene. Between the trimmed V and J ends, which lost 1 base and 4 bases, there was a span of 7 bases. This CDR3 is 14 amino acids long. CDR3 amino acids: CASSLFSLNEKLFF. For the CDR3, the DNA is TGTGCCAGCAGTTTATTTTCCCTTAATGAAAAACTGTTTTTT.

This clone was found once. CDR3 DNA sequence: TGTGCCATCAGTGAGTCGACTGAGACCCAGTACTTC. This encodes CAISESTETQYF. The V and J genes are TRBV10-3 and TRBJ2-5; D unresolved. CDR3 length equals 12 residues. Germline-derived CDR1 and CDR2 are ENHRY and SYGVKD. Trimming took off 0 bases at V and 5 bases at J, with 4 bases between the two ends.

This chain links TRBV18 with TRBJ1-2; D is unclear. The CDR3 is 13 amino acids. V lost 2 bases, J lost 7 bases, and 11 bases lay in between. Germline V gene lookup returns CDR1 KGHSH and CDR2 LQKENI. CDR3 coding DNA: TGTGCCAGCTCACCAGTGGCAGACGGTGGCTACACCTTC. This gives the protein CASSPVADGGYTF. The whole variable domain, remainder taken from reference TRBV18 and TRBJ1-2, is NAGVMQNPRHLVRRRGQEARLRCSPMKGHSHVYWYRQLPEEGLKFMVYLQKENIIDESGMPKERFSAEFPKEGPSILRIQQVVRGDSAAYFCASSPVADGGYTFGSGTRLTVV.